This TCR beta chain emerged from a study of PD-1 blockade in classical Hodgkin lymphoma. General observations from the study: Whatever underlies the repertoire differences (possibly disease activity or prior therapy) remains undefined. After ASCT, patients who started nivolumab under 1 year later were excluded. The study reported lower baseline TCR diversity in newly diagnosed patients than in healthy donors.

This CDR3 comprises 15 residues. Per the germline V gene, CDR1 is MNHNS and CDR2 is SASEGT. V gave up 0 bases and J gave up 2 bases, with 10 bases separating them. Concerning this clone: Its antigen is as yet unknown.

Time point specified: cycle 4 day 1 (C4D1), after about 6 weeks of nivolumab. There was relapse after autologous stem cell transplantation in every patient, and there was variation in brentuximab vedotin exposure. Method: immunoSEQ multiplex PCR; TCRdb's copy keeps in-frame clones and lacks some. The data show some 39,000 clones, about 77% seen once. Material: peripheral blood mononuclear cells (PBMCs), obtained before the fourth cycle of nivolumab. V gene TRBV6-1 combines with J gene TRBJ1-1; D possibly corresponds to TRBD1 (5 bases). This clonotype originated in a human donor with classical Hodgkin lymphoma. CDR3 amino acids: CASSEAGTFNTEAFF. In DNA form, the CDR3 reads TGTGCCAGCAGTGAAGCTGGGACGTTTAACACTGAAGCTTTCTTT.